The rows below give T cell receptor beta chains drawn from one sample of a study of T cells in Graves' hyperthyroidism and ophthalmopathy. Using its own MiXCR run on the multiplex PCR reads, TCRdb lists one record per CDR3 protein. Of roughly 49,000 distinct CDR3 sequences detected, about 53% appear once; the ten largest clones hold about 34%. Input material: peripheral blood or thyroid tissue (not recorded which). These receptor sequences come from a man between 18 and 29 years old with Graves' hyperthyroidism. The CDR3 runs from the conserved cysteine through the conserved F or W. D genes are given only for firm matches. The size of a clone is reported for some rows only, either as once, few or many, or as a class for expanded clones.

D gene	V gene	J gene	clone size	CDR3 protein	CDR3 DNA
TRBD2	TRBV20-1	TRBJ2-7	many	CSARDPRLAEYEQYF	TGCAGTGCTAGAGACCCCAGACTAGCGGAATACGAGCAGTACTTC
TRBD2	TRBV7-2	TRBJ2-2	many	CASSRAGANTGELFF	TGTGCCAGCAGCCGGGCGGGGGCGAACACCGGGGAGCTGTTTTTT
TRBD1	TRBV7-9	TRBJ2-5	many	CASSGRDRGTETQYF	TGTGCCAGCAGCGGCCGGGACAGGGGGACTGAGACCCAGTACTTC
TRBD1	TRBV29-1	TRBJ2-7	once	CSVRDSHYEQYF	TGCAGCGTCCGGGACAGTCACTACGAGCAGTACTTC
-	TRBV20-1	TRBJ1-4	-	CSTGGFGEKLFF	TGCAGCACCGGAGGGTTTGGTGAAAAACTGTTTTTT
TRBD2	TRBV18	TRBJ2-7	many	CASSPSGRPSYEQYF	TGTGCCAGCTCACCTAGCGGGAGGCCATCCTACGAGCAGTACTTC
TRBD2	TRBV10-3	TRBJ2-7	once	CAIKPGLISYEQYF	TGTGCCATCAAGCCGGGACTAATCTCCTACGAGCAGTACTTC
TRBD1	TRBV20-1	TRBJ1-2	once	CSASGTGAGYGYTF	TGCAGTGCTTCCGGGACAGGGGCCGGCTATGGCTACACCTTC
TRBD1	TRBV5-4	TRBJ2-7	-	CASSLRSGGEQYF	TGTGCCAGCAGCTTGAGATCAGGGGGCGAGCAGTACTTC
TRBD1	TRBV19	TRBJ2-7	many	CASSHGVGRTGDMYEQYF	TGTGCCAGTAGCCACGGTGTCGGTCGAACAGGGGATATGTACGAGCAGTACTTC
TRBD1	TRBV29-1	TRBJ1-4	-	CSVGDRGHATNEKLFF	TGCAGCGTTGGAGACAGGGGCCATGCAACTAATGAAAAACTGTTTTTT
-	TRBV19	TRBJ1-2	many	CASSQQGPRYGYTF	TGTGCCAGTAGTCAACAGGGACCTCGCTATGGCTACACCTTC
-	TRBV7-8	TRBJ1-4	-	CASSLASGIEKLFF	TGTGCCAGCAGCTTAGCTTCGGGGATTGAAAAACTGTTTTTT
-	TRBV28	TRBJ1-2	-	CASSLSSNRMYGYTF	TGTGCCAGCAGTTTAAGTTCTAATCGGATGTATGGCTACACCTTC
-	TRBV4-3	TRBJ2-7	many	CASSQRVVGPHYEQYF	TGCGCCAGCAGCCAAAGGGTAGTCGGGCCCCACTACGAGCAGTACTTC
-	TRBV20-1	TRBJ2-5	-	CSAQGRRSAETQYF	TGCAGTGCCCAAGGGCGAAGGTCTGCAGAGACCCAGTACTTC
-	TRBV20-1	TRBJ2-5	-	CSAADGAQTQYF	TGCAGTGCTGCGGACGGCGCCCAGACCCAGTACTTC
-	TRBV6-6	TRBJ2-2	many	CASSPYTPNTGELFF	TGTGCCAGCAGCCCCTACACCCCGAACACCGGGGAGCTGTTTTTT
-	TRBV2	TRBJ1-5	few	CASSDGGNQPQHF	TGTGCCAGCAGTGACGGGGGCAATCAGCCCCAGCATTTT
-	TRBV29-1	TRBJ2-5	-	CSVEIRRETQYF	TGCAGCGTTGAAATTCGTCGAGAGACCCAGTACTTC
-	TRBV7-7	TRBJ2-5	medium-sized	CASSLASGETQYF	TGTGCCAGCAGCTTAGCGTCAGGAGAGACCCAGTACTTC
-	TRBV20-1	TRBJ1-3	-	CSARDSPSGNTIYF	TGCAGTGCTAGAGATTCTCCATCTGGAAACACCATATATTTT
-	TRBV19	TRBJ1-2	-	CASKVRPDPNYGYTF	TGTGCCAGCAAAGTCAGACCGGATCCTAACTATGGCTACACCTTC
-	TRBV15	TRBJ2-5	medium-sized	CATSRDLSVRETQYF	TGTGCCACCAGCAGAGATTTAAGTGTACGGGAGACCCAGTACTTC
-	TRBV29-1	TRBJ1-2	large	CSVVGGSRWGYTF	TGCAGCGTTGTGGGGGGTTCTCGCTGGGGCTACACCTTC
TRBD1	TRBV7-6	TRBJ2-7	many	CASSLGVPSGTATYEQYF	TGTGCCAGCAGCTTAGGGGTCCCATCCGGGACAGCAACCTACGAGCAGTACTTC
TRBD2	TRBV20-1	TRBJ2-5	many	CSRTSGRTETQYF	TGCAGTAGGACTAGCGGCCGAACGGAGACCCAGTACTTC
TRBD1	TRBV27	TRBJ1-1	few	CASSLYPPGQGGRNTEAFF	TGTGCCAGCAGTTTATACCCCCCGGGACAGGGAGGACGGAACACTGAAGCTTTCTTT
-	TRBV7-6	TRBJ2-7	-	CASSPGPNYEQYF	TGTGCCAGCAGCCCCGGTCCGAACTACGAGCAGTACTTC
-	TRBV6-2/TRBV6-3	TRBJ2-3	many	CASSFPLAGHTDTQYF	TGTGCCAGCAGTTTTCCACTTGCGGGACACACAGATACGCAGTATTTT
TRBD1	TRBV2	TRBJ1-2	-	CASRRGQGNCTF	TGTGCCAGCAGACGAGGACAGGGGAATTGCACCTTC
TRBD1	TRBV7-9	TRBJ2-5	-	CASSSPTGAQETQYF	TGTGCCAGCAGCAGCCCGACAGGGGCACAAGAGACCCAGTACTTC
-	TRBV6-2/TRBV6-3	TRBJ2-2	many	CASSYPRSTGELFF	TGTGCCAGCAGTTACCCCAGGTCCACCGGGGAGCTGTTTTTT
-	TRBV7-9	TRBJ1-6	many	CASSFAWIPLHF	TGTGCCAGCAGCTTCGCTTGGATACCCCTCCACTTT
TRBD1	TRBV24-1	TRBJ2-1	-	CATRRTGYNEQFF	TGTGCCACCAGGCGGACAGGATACAATGAGCAGTTCTTC
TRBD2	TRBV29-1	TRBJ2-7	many	CSALGEGAYEQYF	TGCAGCGCCCTGGGGGAGGGCGCCTACGAGCAGTACTTC
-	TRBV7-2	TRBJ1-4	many	CASSRTSSATKLFF	TGTGCCAGCAGCCGGACCTCATCGGCAACGAAACTGTTTTTT
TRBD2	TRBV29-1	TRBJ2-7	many	CSVRPGTSGSKQYF	TGCAGCGTGAGGCCCGGGACTAGCGGGAGTAAGCAGTACTTC
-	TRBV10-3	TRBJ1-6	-	CAISESKGSNSPLHF	TGTGCCATCAGTGAGTCGAAAGGGTCCAATTCACCCCTCCACTTT
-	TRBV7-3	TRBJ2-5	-	CASSSWTAPSETQYF	TGTGCCAGCAGCTCCTGGACAGCCCCAAGTGAGACCCAGTACTTC
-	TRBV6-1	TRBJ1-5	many	CASNRILTERDQPQHF	TGTGCCAGCAATAGGATACTCACGGAACGCGATCAGCCCCAGCATTTT
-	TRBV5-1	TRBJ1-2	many	CASSLGQSNYGYTF	TGCGCCAGCAGCTTGGGACAGTCGAACTATGGCTACACCTTC
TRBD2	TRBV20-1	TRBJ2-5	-	CSAGLAGEETQYF	TGCAGTGCAGGACTAGCGGGAGAAGAGACCCAGTACTTC
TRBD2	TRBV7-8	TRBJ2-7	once	CASSPGTSVYEQCF	TGTGCCAGCTCACCCGGGACTAGCGTATACGAGCAGTGCTTC
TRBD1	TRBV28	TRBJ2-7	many	CASRPDRGLNEQYF	TGTGCCAGCAGGCCGGACAGGGGGCTCAACGAGCAGTACTTC
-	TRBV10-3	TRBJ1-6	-	CAIKPLGGNSPLHF	TGTGCCATCAAGCCCCTCGGGGGAAATTCACCCCTCCACTTT
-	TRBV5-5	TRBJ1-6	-	CASGPMTEVLHF	TGTGCCAGCGGCCCGATGACGGAAGTCCTCCATTTT
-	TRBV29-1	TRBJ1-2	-	CSVGGWQALGYTF	TGCAGCGTAGGAGGGTGGCAGGCGCTTGGCTACACCTTC
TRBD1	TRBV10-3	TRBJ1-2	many	CAISQTGVTNYGYTF	TGTGCCATCAGCCAGACAGGGGTGACTAACTATGGCTACACCTTC
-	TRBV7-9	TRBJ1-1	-	CASSFGSGNTEAFF	TGTGCCAGCAGCTTTGGGAGTGGGAATACTGAAGCTTTCTTT
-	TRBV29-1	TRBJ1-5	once	CSVGDNQPQHF	TGCAGCGTTGGGGATAATCAGCCCCAGCATTTT
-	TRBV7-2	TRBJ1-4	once	CASSLGGGGNGKLLF	TGTGCCAGCAGCTTAGGTGGGGGAGGGAATGGAAAACTGCTTTTT
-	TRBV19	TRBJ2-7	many	CASSNSGGTYEQYF	TGTGCCAGTAGTAATAGCGGAGGAACCTACGAGCAGTACTTC
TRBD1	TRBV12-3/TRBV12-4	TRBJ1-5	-	CASSPRQGGNQPQHF	TGTGCCAGCAGTCCGCGACAGGGTGGCAATCAGCCCCAGCATTTT
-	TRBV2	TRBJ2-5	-	CASSESNQPQYF	TGTGCCAGCAGTGAGAGCAATCAGCCCCAGTACTTC